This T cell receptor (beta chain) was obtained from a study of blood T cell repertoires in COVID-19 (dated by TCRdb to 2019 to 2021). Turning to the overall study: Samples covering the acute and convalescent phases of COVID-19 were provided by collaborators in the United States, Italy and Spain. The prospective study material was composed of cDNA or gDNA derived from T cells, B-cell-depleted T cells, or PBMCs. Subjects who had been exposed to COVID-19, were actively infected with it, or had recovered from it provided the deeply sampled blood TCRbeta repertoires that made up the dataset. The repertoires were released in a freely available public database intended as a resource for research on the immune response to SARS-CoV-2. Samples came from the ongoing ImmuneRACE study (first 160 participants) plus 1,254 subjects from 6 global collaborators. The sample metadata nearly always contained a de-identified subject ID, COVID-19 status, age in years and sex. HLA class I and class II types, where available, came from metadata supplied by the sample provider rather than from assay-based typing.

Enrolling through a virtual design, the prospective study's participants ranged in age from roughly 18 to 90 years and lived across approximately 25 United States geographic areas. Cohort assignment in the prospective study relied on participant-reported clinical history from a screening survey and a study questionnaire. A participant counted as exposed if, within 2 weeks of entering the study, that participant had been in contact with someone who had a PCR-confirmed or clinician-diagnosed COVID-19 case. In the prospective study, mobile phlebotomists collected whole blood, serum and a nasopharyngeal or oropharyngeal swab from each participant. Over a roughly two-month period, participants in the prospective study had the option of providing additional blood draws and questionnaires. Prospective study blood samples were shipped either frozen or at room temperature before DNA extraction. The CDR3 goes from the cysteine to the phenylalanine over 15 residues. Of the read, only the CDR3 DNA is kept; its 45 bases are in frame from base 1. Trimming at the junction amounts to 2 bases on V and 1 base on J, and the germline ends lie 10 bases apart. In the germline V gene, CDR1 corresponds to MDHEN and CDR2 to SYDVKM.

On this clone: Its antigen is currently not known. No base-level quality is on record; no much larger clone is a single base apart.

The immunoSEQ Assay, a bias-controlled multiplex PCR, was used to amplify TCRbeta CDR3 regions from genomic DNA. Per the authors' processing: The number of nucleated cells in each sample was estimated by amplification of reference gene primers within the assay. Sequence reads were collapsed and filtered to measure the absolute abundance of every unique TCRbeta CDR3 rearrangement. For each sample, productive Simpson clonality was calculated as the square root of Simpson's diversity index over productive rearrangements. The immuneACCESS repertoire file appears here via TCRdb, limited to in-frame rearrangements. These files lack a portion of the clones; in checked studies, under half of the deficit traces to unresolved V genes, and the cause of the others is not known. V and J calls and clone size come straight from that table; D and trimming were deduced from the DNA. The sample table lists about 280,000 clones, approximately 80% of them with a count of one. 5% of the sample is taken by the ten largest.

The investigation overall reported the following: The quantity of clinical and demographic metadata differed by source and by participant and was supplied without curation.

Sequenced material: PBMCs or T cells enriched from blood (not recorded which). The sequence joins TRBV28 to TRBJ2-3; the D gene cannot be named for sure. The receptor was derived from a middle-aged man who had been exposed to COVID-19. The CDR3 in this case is CASSLAGLGTDTQYF. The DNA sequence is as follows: TGTGCCAGCAGTTTAGCAGGTTTAGGCACAGATACGCAGTATTTT.